A single sample gave rise to the 30 T cell receptor beta chains below, sequenced in a study of patients and donors after allogeneic stem cell transplantation. TCRdb passed the RT-PCR reads through MiXCR, listing each CDR3 protein once. This table holds fewer than 200,000 distinct CDR3 sequences, roughly 30% found once. Sample: blood, either unsorted or a sorted T cell fraction (not recorded which). The receptors stem from a human donor who was either an allogeneic HSCT recipient or a stem cell or donor lymphocyte infusion donor (not recorded which). It is not recorded whose cells these are; they may come from a transplant donor.

In this sample, this clonotype turned up many times. The CDR3 loop is CASSAHSKTDRGNEKLFF. The CDR3 DNA is TGTGCCAGCAGCGCCCATTCTAAAACGGACAGAGGGAATGAAAAACTGTTTTTT. The rearrangement uses TRBV7-3 and TRBJ1-4; perhaps TRBD1 as D (6 bases). CDR3 size: 18 residues. Germline V gives CDR1 SGHTA, CDR2 FQGTGA. V lost 5 bases and J 5 bases, leaving 24 bases between the germline ends.

This clonotype was detected many times. The germline gene is not matched at one end of the junction; a read error may be the cause. The rearrangement uses TRBV20-1 and TRBJ1-2, with a weak D call TRBD1 (6 bases). Germline V gene data show CDR1 as DFQATT and CDR2 as SNEGSKA (reference sequence). The CDR3 loop spans 15 amino acids. The chain's CDR3 is CSPRLSTGSAYGYTF. DNA for the CDR3: TGCAGTCCTAGGCTTTCGACAGGCTCCGCCTATGGCTACACCTTC.

In this sample, this clonotype turned up many times. This sequence joins TRBV28 and TRBJ1-5; the D is unclear. Germline V lookup: CDR1 MDHEN, CDR2 SYDVKM. Trimming cost V 6 bases and J 4 bases, with 10 bases left between them. This CDR3 is built from 13 residues. The CDR3 loop reads CASSLSGNQPQHF. CDR3 coding DNA: TGTGCCAGCAGCCTCTCGGGGAATCAGCCCCAGCATTTT.

The V and J genes are TRBV4-3 and TRBJ2-4; D tentatively reads TRBD1 or TRBD2 (5 bases each). Looked up from germline, CDR1 is LGHNA and CDR2 is YSLEER. The CDR3 runs to 16 residues. V was shortened by 0 bases and J by 4 bases, with 13 bases between the two germline ends. The CDR3, as DNA: TGCGCCAGCAGCCAAGATGTCCCGGGGCTTAAAAACATTCAGTACTTC. Amino acid sequence: CASSQDVPGLKNIQYF.

The V and J genes are TRBV21-1 and TRBJ2-7; TRBD1 is the table's D call, not checked against the DNA. TRBV21-1 is a pseudogene segment. The CDR3 runs 16 residues. The CDR3 reads CASSKALGNLGDEQYF. The CDR3 DNA reads as TGTGCCAGCAGCAAAGCGCTCGGCAATTTGGGGGACGAGCAGTACTTC.

The V call is TRBV5-1, the J call TRBJ1-5; D unresolved. V lost 5 bases, J lost 5 bases, and 11 bases lay in between. In germline, CDR1 is SGHRS, CDR2 YFSETQ. CDR3 length: 13 amino acids. CDR3 sequence reads: CASRPGGDQPQHF. CDR3 coding DNA: TGCGCCAGCAGGCCAGGTGGGGATCAGCCCCAGCATTTT. Supplemented by reference TRBV5-1 and TRBJ1-5, the full variable domain reads KAGVTQTPRYLIKTRGQQVTLSCSPISGHRSVSWYQQTPGQGLQFLFEYFSETQRNKGNFPGRFSGRQFSNSRSEMNVSTLELGDSALYLCASRPGGDQPQHFGDGTRLSIL.

The chain has TRBV5-6 and TRBJ2-7; tentatively, D is TRBD2 (6 bases). CDR3 size: 14 residues. CDR1 is SGHDT and CDR2 is YYEEEE in the germline V gene. Deletions cut 4 bases from V and 3 bases from J, with 14 bases between. The CDR3 bases are TGTGCCAGCAGCCTCCCGGGGGTGGACTACGAGCAGTACTTC. Residues: CASSLPGVDYEQYF.

The chain employs TRBV15 and TRBJ2-5; D uncertain. CDR3 size: 15 residues. Germline V gives CDR1 LNHNV, CDR2 YYDKDF (reference sequence). V was trimmed by 2 bases and J by 5 bases, leaving 15 bases between them. The CDR3 sequence is CATSRNQASAETQYF. The CDR3 bases are TGTGCCACCAGCAGAAATCAGGCCTCCGCGGAGACCCAGTACTTC.

This clonotype was detected a few times. The chain combines TRBV29-1 with TRBJ2-7, with D tentatively TRBD1 (5 bases). The germline gives CDR1 SQVTM, CDR2 ANQGSEA. The CDR3 consists of 13 residues. V shed 4 bases and J shed 1 base, with 11 bases lying between them. CDR3 nucleotides: TGCAGCGTTGTGGTACAGGTATCCTACGAGCAGTACTTC. Amino acid sequence: CSVVVQVSYEQYF.

This clonotype was found a few times. The chain recombines TRBV11-3 with TRBJ1-1; no firm D call. V was shortened by 2 bases and J by 1 base, with 5 bases between the two germline ends. The CDR3 has 13 residues. Germline V gives CDR1 SGHNT, CDR2 YENEEA. The CDR3 protein is CASSLRSNTEAFF. The DNA of the CDR3 is TGTGCCAGCAGCTTACGGTCGAACACTGAAGCTTTCTTT.

The V and J genes are TRBV20-1 and TRBJ2-1; no definite D call. The CDR3 is 14 residues long. Trimming pared 6 bases from V and 1 base from J, leaving 13 bases between. Germline V CDR1 and CDR2: DFQATT, SNEGSKA (reference sequence). CDR3 sequence reads: CSAPRQPSYNEQFF. The CDR3 bases are TGCAGTGCCCCCCGACAACCATCCTACAATGAGCAGTTCTTC.

The genes are TRBV29-1 and TRBJ2-3; 7 nucleotides agree with TRBD2. Germline CDR1 reads SQVTM; CDR2 reads ANQGSEA. The CDR3 spans 16 residues. J lost 11 bases, V lost 0 bases, and 17 bases had no gene match. The CDR3 loop is CSVEEWLAEEEEEQYF. Here the CDR3 DNA reads TGCAGCGTTGAAGAGTGGCTAGCGGAGGAGGAGGAGGAGCAGTATTTT.

This clonotype was detected only once. The chain recombines TRBV9 with TRBJ2-1; 8 nucleotides line up with TRBD2. The CDR3 covers 16 residues. J was trimmed by 1 base and V by 3 bases; bases with no gene match: 6. Looked up from germline, CDR1 is SGDLS and CDR2 is YYNGEE. The CDR3 sequence is CASSAHTGGSYNEQFF. The CDR3 DNA is TGTGCCAGCAGCGCACATACGGGAGGGTCCTACAATGAGCAGTTCTTC.

The V gene is TRBV4-2, the J gene TRBJ2-7, with a tentative D call TRBD1 (6 bases). The ends were cut back, 2 bases at V and 7 bases at J, with 18 bases in the middle. CDR3 length: 15 amino acids. The germline CDR1 and CDR2 sequences are LGHNA and YNFKEQ. The DNA for the CDR3 is TGTGCCAGCAGCCAATGGGAACAGGGTCGGCGAGAGCAGTACTTC. This sequence encodes CASSQWEQGRREQYF.

This clonotype was counted only a few times. The CDR3 sequence is CASSVGQGVATGELFF. CDR3 DNA: TGTGCCAGCAGCGTAGGACAGGGAGTCGCCACCGGGGAGCTGTTTTTT. This chain links TRBV9 with TRBJ2-2; TRBD1 agrees at 7 bases. The CDR3 has 16 amino acids. The ends lost 0 bases at V and 4 bases at J; junction bases unmatched: 6. Germline-derived CDR1 and CDR2 are SGDLS and YYNGEE.

In this sample, this clonotype turned up a few times. The gene calls are TRBV6-6 and TRBJ1-1; D not certain. CDR3 length: 11 residues. Germline V lookup: CDR1 MNHNY, CDR2 SVGAGI (reference sequence). The V end lost 5 bases, the J end lost 1 base, and 2 bases lay between the germline ends. The CDR3 protein is CASSTNTEAFF. CDR3 bases: TGTGCCAGCAGTACGAACACTGAAGCTTTCTTT.

This chain connects TRBV7-2 to TRBJ1-5; the D gene is possibly TRBD1 (6 bases). The CDR3 is 14 residues long. V gave up 5 bases and J gave up 7 bases, with 15 bases separating them. Germline-derived CDR1 and CDR2 are SGHTA and FQGNSA. CDR3 in DNA: TGTGCCAGCAGCAACAGGGTGGGACGCCAGCCCCAGCATTTT. Protein product: CASSNRVGRQPQHF.

In its sample, this clonotype is medium-sized. The chain joins TRBV5-1 to TRBJ1-1; perhaps TRBD1 as D (5 bases). Trimming took off 4 bases at V and 3 bases at J, with 19 bases between the two ends. CDR1 is SGHRS and CDR2 is YFSETQ in the germline V gene. CDR3 length: 16 amino acids. The CDR3 loop reads CASSTAAAGRDTEAFF. In nucleotides, the CDR3 is TGCGCCAGCAGCACGGCGGCAGCAGGGAGGGACACTGAAGCTTTCTTT.

This sequence joins TRBV27 and TRBJ2-3; possibly TRBD1 for D (5 bases). CDR1 is MNHEY and CDR2 is SMNVEV in the germline V gene (reference sequence). The ends were cut back, 3 bases at V and 2 bases at J, with 12 bases in the middle. The CDR3 is 15 residues long. CDR3 sequence reads: CASSFWQGPTDTQYF. In nucleotides, the CDR3 is TGTGCCAGCAGTTTTTGGCAGGGCCCCACAGATACGCAGTATTTT.

The rearrangement uses TRBV21-1 and TRBJ1-1; no DNA check was done on the table's D call, TRBD1. TRBV21-1 is marked as a pseudogene. This CDR3 contains 17 residues. The DNA for the CDR3 is TGTGCCAGCATCATGGGACACGTATTTAAGATGAACACTGAAGCTTTCTTT. Protein product: CASIMGHVFKMNTEAFF.

The chain is built from TRBV7-2 and TRBJ2-5; 8 bases line up with TRBD2. With V trimmed by 4 bases and J by 7 bases, 17 bases remained unmatched. Per germline, CDR1 SGHTA and CDR2 FQGNSA. The CDR3 length is 17 residues. The CDR3 sequence is CASSSWGSGSFRGTQYF. In DNA, the CDR3 is TGTGCCAGCAGCTCATGGGGGAGCGGGAGCTTCCGGGGGACCCAGTACTTC.

The V gene is TRBV4-1, the J gene TRBJ2-7; D possibly corresponds to TRBD2 (6 bases). Germline V gene lookup returns CDR1 MGHRA and CDR2 YSYEKL. V dropped 3 bases and J dropped 1 base, with 16 bases sitting between them. This CDR3 has 16 amino acids. In DNA, the CDR3 is TGCGCCAGCAGCCAGCAGGGTAGCGGCTTTTCCTACGAGCAGTACTTC. Protein product: CASSQQGSGFSYEQYF.

The rearrangement uses TRBV18 and TRBJ2-3; no clear D. The CDR3 has 13 amino acids. Germline-derived CDR1 and CDR2 are KGHSH and LQKENI. Between the trimmed V and J ends, which lost 3 bases and 5 bases, there was a span of 9 bases. CDR3: CASSPGLLDTQYF. CDR3 DNA: TGTGCCAGCTCACCCGGCTTATTAGATACGCAGTATTTT.

This clonotype was seen more than once but under ten times. J is TRBJ2-7 and V is TRBV27; a weak D match, TRBD1 (5 bases). The CDR3 runs 13 residues. V shed 5 bases and J shed 2 bases, with 10 bases lying between them. The germline V gene encodes CDR1 MNHEY and CDR2 SMNVEV (reference sequence). This CDR3 is CASSPTATYEQYF. The CDR3 DNA reads TGTGCCAGCAGTCCGACAGCCACCTACGAGCAGTACTTC.

The chain couples TRBV11-3 to TRBJ2-1; D is perhaps TRBD1 (7 bases). This CDR3 spans 15 amino acids. Germline CDR1 reads SGHNT; CDR2 reads YENEEA. V lost 5 bases and J 3 bases, leaving 14 bases between the germline ends. CDR3 sequence reads: CASSNEQGGYNEQFF. CDR3 nucleotides: TGTGCCAGCAGCAACGAGCAGGGGGGCTACAATGAGCAGTTCTTC. Full variable domain (rest looked up from reference TRBV11-3 and TRBJ2-1): EAGVVQSPRYKIIEKKQPVAFWCNPISGHNTLYWYLQNLGQGPELLIRYENEEAVDDSQLPKDRFSAERLKGVDSTLKIQPAELGDSAVYLCASSNEQGGYNEQFFGPGTRLTVL.

The rearrangement joins TRBV12-3 or TRBV12-4 to TRBJ2-7; D uncertain. The V gene lost 3 bases and the J gene lost 0 bases, with 9 bases spanning the gap. CDR3 size: 14 residues. In DNA form, the CDR3 reads TGTGCCAGCAGTTTTCCAGGTAGCTCCTACGAGCAGTACTTC. It encodes CASSFPGSSYEQYF.

J is TRBJ1-1 and V is TRBV11-3; tentatively, D is TRBD1 (5 bases). Between the trimmed V and J ends, which lost 8 bases and 4 bases, there was a span of 26 bases. This CDR3 contains 17 residues. Germline loops: CDR1 SGHNT, CDR2 YENEEA. The CDR3: CASFPPPSGMGSTEAFF. CDR3 in DNA: TGTGCCAGCTTCCCACCCCCCTCAGGGATGGGAAGCACTGAAGCTTTCTTT.

This clonotype occurred a few times. The J gene is TRBJ2-1, the V gene TRBV10-3, with TRBD2 matching 11 bases. From germline, CDR1 is ENHRY and CDR2 SYGVKD. The CDR3 runs 17 residues. V gave up 2 bases and J gave up 1 base; unmatched junction bases: 4. This CDR3 is CAISEGSGRDSYNEQFF. Written as DNA, the CDR3 is TGTGCCATCAGTGAGGGTAGCGGGAGGGATTCCTACAATGAGCAGTTCTTC.

This chain links TRBV10-3 with TRBJ2-2, with 9 bases matching TRBD2. J was trimmed by 4 bases and V by 9 bases; bases with no gene match: 12. The germline V gene encodes CDR1 ENHRY and CDR2 SYGVKD. The CDR3 runs to 16 residues. The chain's CDR3 is CAMALGIAGVTGELFF. The CDR3 DNA sequence: TGTGCCATGGCGCTGGGGATAGCGGGAGTCACCGGGGAGCTGTTTTTT.

The table lists this clonotype with a few counts. The chain is built from TRBV5-6 and TRBJ2-7, with 10 bases identical to TRBD1. Germline trimming cut 6 bases from V and 3 bases from J; bases unmatched to any gene: 6. The CDR3 loop spans 14 amino acids. Germline V lookup: CDR1 SGHDT, CDR2 YYEEEE. The CDR3, as DNA: TGTGCCAGCATCTCCGGACAGGGGGGCTACGAGCAGTACTTC. It is translated as CASISGQGGYEQYF.